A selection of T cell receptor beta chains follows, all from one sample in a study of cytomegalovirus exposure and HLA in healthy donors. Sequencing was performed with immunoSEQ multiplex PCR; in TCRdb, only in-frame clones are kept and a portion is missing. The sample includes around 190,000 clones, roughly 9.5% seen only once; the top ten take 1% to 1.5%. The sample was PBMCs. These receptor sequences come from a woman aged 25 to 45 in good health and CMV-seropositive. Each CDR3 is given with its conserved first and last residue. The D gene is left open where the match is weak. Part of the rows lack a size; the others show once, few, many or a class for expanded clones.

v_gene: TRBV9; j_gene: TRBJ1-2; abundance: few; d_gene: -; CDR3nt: TGTGCCAGCAGCCCAACCCAGGTTGGGCACTATGGCTACACCTTC; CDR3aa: CASSPTQVGHYGYTF
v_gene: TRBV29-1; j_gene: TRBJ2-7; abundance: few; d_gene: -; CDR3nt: TGCAGCGTTCGTGGCAGGGAAAATAACGAGCAGTACTTC; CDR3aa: CSVRGRENNEQYF
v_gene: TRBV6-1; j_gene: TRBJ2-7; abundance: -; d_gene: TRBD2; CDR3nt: TGTGCCATACGAATAGCGGGAGGGGCCTACGAGCAGTACTTC; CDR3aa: CAIRIAGGAYEQYF
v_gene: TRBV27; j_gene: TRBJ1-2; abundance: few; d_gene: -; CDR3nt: TGTGCCAGCAGTTTACGACCACAGGTTAACTATGGCTACACCTTC; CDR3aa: CASSLRPQVNYGYTF
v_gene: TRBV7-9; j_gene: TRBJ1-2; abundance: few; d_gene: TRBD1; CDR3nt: TGTGCCAGCAGCTTAGGAACAGGGGATGACTATGGCTACACCTTC; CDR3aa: CASSLGTGDDYGYTF
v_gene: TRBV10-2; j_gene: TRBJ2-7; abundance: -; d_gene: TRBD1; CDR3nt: TGCGCCACCAGGGACAGGGGTTACGAGCAGTACTTC; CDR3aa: CATRDRGYEQYF
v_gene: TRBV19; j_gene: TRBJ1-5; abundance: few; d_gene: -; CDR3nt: TGTGCCAGTAGTCCCCAGGGTGGCCCTGATAGCAATCAGCCCCAGCATTTT; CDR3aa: CASSPQGGPDSNQPQHF
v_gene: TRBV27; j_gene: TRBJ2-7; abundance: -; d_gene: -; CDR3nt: TGTGCCAGCAGTTTACGACTAGGAAACTACGAGCAGTACTTC; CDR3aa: CASSLRLGNYEQYF
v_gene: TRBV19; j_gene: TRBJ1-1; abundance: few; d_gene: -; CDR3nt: TGTGCCAGTGGTTCGGGAAGTTGGGCTGAAGCTTTCTTT; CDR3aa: CASGSGSWAEAFF
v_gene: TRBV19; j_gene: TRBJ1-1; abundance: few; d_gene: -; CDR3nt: TGTGCCAGTAGAGTAGGTTGGCAGGGTAGGAACACTGAAGCTTTCTTT; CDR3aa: CASRVGWQGRNTEAFF
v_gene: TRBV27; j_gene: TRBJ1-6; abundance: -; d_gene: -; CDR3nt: TGTGCCAGCAGGGCTCCGAACAGGAATGTGTCACCCCTCCACTTT; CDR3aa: CASRAPNRNVSPLHF
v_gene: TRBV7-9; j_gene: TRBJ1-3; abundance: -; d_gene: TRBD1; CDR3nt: TGTGCCAGCAGCCCTGGACAGGGGGAAAACACCATATATTTT; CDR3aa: CASSPGQGENTIYF
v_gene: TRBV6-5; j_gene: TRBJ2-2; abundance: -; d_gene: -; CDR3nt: TGTGCCAGCAGTTACTCGACCGGGGCCGGGGAGCTGTTTTTT; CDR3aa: CASSYSTGAGELFF
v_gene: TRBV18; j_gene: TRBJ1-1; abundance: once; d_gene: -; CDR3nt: TGTGCCAGCTCCCTTCGGTGGAACACTGAAGCTTTCTTT; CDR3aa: CASSLRWNTEAFF
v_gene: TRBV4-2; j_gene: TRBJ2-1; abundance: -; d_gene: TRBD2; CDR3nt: TGTGCCAGCAGCCAAGGAGCGGGAGTCTACAATGAGCAGTTCTTC; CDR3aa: CASSQGAGVYNEQFF
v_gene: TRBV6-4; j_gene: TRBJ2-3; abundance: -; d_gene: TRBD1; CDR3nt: TGTGCCAGCAAACCGGGACAGAGCACAGATACGCAGTATTTT; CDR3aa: CASKPGQSTDTQYF